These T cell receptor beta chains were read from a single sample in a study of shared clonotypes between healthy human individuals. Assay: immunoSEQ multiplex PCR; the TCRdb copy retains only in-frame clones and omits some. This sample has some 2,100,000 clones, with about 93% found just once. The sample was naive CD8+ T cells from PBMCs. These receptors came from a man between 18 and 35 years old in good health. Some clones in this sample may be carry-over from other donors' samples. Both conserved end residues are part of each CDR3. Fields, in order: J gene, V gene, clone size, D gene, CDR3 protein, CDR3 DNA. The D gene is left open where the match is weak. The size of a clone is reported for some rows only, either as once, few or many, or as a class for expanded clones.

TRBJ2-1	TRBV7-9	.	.	CASSLIVHEQFF	TGTGCCAGCAGCTTAATTGTACATGAGCAGTTCTTC
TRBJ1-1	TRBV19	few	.	CASSNAGLTEAFF	TGTGCCAGTAGTAATGCAGGGCTCACTGAAGCTTTCTTT
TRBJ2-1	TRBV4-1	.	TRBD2	CASSQPLAGFNEQFF	TGCGCCAGCAGCCAACCACTAGCGGGATTCAATGAGCAGTTCTTC
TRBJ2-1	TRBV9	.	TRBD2	CASSVVGTSGRDEQFF	TGTGCCAGCAGCGTAGTGGGGACTAGCGGGAGGGATGAGCAGTTCTTC
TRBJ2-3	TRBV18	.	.	CASSPPLTDTQYF	TGTGCCAGCTCACCCCCCCTCACAGATACGCAGTATTTT
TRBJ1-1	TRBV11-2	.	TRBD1	CASSPRTGMVNTEAFF	TGTGCCAGCAGCCCAAGGACAGGGATGGTGAACACTGAAGCTTTCTTT
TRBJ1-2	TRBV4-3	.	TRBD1	CASSQDGGGLTGYTF	TGCGCCAGCAGCCAAGATGGAGGGGGCCTAACTGGCTACACCTTC
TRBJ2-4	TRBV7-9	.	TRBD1	CASSLSTGVAKNIQYF	TGTGCCAGCAGTCTAAGTACAGGGGTAGCCAAAAACATTCAGTACTTC
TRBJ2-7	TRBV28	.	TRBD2	CASSWPLAGDTHEQYF	TGTGCCAGCAGTTGGCCCCTAGCGGGAGACACCCACGAGCAGTACTTC
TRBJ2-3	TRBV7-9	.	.	CATSGSTDTQYF	TGTGCCACCTCAGGGAGCACAGATACGCAGTATTTT
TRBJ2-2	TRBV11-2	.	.	CASSSGPYTGELFF	TGTGCCAGCAGCTCCGGACCTTACACCGGGGAGCTGTTTTTT
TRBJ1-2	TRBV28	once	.	CASSYTLGQRYTF	TGTGCCAGCAGTTACACCCTGGGACAACGCTACACCTTC
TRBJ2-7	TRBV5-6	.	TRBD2	CASSEPGLGEQYF	TGTGCCAGCAGCGAGCCGGGACTAGGGGAGCAGTACTTC
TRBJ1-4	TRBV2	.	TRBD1	CASAKGAGLFF	TGTGCCAGCGCCAAGGGGGCGGGACTGTTTTTT
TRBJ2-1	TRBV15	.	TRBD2	CATSSRTSGAPHEQFF	TGTGCCACCAGCAGCCGGACTAGCGGGGCCCCCCATGAGCAGTTCTTC
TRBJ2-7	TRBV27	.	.	CASSLAVFYEQYF	TGTGCCAGCAGTTTAGCGGTCTTCTACGAGCAGTACTTC
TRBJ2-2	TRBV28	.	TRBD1	CASTETGATGELFF	TGTGCCAGCACCGAGACAGGGGCCACCGGGGAGCTGTTTTTT
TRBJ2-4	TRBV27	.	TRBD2	CASSFGGKRVRNIQYF	TGTGCCAGCAGTTTCGGGGGGAAGAGGGTGCGGAACATTCAGTACTTC
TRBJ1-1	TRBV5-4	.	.	CASRTEPTTPDAFF	TGTGCCAGCAGGACGGAGCCGACGACTCCTGATGCTTTCTTT
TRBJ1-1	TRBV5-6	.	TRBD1	CASSWDRLLTEAFF	TGTGCCAGCAGCTGGGACAGATTACTGACTGAAGCTTTCTTT
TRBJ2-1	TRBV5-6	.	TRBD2	CASSWGLAGDNEQFF	TGTGCCAGCAGCTGGGGGCTAGCGGGAGACAATGAGCAGTTCTTC
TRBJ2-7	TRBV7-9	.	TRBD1	CASSLDRGEQYF	TGTGCCAGCAGCCTCGACAGGGGCGAGCAGTACTTC
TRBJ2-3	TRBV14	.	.	CASSQTAADTQYF	TGTGCCAGCAGCCAAACGGCCGCAGATACGCAGTATTTT
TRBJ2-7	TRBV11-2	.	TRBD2	CASSHGTSGYEQYF	TGTGCCAGCAGCCATGGGACTAGTGGTTACGAGCAGTACTTC
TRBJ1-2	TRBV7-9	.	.	CASSLPPGRAFGYTF	TGTGCCAGCAGCCTACCGCCGGGCCGCGCATTTGGCTACACCTTC
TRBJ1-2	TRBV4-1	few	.	CASSHDRTNYGYTF	TGCGCCAGCAGCCACGACAGGACTAACTATGGCTACACCTTC
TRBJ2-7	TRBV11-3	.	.	CASFLGTSGSYEQYF	TGTGCCAGCTTCCTTGGGACAAGTGGGTCCTACGAGCAGTACTTC
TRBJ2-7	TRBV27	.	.	CASSSGDYEQYF	TGTGCCAGCAGCTCGGGGGACTACGAGCAGTACTTC
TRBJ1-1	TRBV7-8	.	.	CASSLRGEGVNTEAFF	TGTGCCAGCAGCTTACGGGGAGAGGGAGTGAACACTGAAGCTTTCTTT
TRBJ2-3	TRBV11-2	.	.	CASNLITGGDTQYF	TGTGCCAGCAACTTGATCACAGGCGGCGATACGCAGTATTTT
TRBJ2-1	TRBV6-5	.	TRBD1	CASSPNRRGNEQFF	TGTGCCAGCAGCCCCAACCGCAGGGGGAATGAGCAGTTCTTC
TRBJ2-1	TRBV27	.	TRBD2	CASSFLLAGVEQFF	TGTGCCAGCAGTTTCCTCCTAGCGGGAGTGGAGCAGTTCTTC
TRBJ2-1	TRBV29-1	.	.	CSVEGQFGAPRGEQFF	TGCAGCGTTGAAGGGCAGTTTGGTGCCCCTCGGGGTGAGCAGTTCTTC
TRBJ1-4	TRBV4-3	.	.	CASSEGMLNEKLFF	TGCGCCAGCAGTGAAGGCATGTTGAATGAAAAACTGTTTTTT
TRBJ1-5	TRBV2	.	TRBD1	CASRETGGLDQPQHF	TGTGCCAGCAGGGAGACAGGGGGCCTCGATCAGCCCCAGCATTTT
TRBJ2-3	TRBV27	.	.	CASSLWQGSDTQYF	TGTGCCAGCAGTTTGTGGCAGGGATCAGATACGCAGTATTTT
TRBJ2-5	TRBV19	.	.	CASSIDMTEETQYF	TGTGCCAGTAGTATAGATATGACGGAAGAGACCCAGTACTTC